This is a list of T cell receptor beta chains from one sample in a study of cytomegalovirus exposure and HLA in healthy donors. Only in-frame clones appear in the TCRdb table, and some are missing; sequencing was by immunoSEQ multiplex PCR. The table lists over 85,000 clones, just over 75% of them singletons. Sequencing was carried out using PBMCs. The receptors derive from a young man in good health and CMV-seronegative. CDR3s include the opening cysteine and the closing phenylalanine or tryptophan. D genes are given only for firm matches. Size is omitted from some rows. Given values are once, few, many or a class for expanded clones.

size	V	J	D	CDR3	DNA
once	TRBV20-1	TRBJ2-3	.	CSPFTDTQYF	TGCAGTCCCTTCACAGATACGCAGTATTTT
.	TRBV18	TRBJ1-2	.	CASSPPQLLNYGYTF	TGTGCCAGCTCACCACCGCAACTCCTTAACTATGGCTACACCTTC
.	TRBV18	TRBJ1-2	.	CASSPGQDYGYTF	TGTGCCAGCTCACCCGGACAAGACTATGGCTACACCTTC
.	TRBV28	TRBJ2-3	TRBD2	CASSLAGGVSEDTQYF	TGTGCCAGCAGTTTAGCGGGAGGGGTTTCTGAGGATACGCAGTATTTT
.	TRBV5-5	TRBJ2-5	.	CASSWGPRAETQYF	TGTGCCAGCAGCTGGGGCCCGCGAGCAGAGACCCAGTACTTC
.	TRBV7-9	TRBJ1-2	.	CAHRYGTDGYTF	TGTGCCCATAGGTACGGGACTGATGGCTACACCTTC
few	TRBV6-6	TRBJ1-1	.	CASSYLWTKENTEAFF	TGTGCCAGCAGTTACCTTTGGACAAAGGAAAACACTGAAGCTTTCTTT
.	TRBV4-3	TRBJ1-4	.	CASSHGLYEKLFF	TGCGCCAGCAGCCATGGACTGTATGAAAAACTGTTTTTT
.	TRBV19	TRBJ2-3	.	CASSPNPRRQPSGKDTQYF	TGTGCCAGTAGTCCCAATCCGCGGCGTCAGCCCTCGGGGAAAGATACGCAGTATTTT
.	TRBV9	TRBJ2-2	TRBD1	CASSVRLGQGLGGELFF	TGTGCCAGCAGCGTCCGTTTGGGACAGGGACTGGGAGGGGAGCTGTTTTTT
.	TRBV7-2	TRBJ1-5	TRBD1	CASSFGQGNQPQHF	TGTGCCAGCAGCTTCGGACAGGGAAATCAGCCCCAGCATTTT
.	TRBV5-4	TRBJ2-3	TRBD2	CASSLTAGGQEDTQYF	TGTGCCAGCAGCTTAACGGCGGGAGGGCAGGAAGATACGCAGTATTTT
.	TRBV18	TRBJ1-5	.	CASSPPGAHEPQHF	TGTGCCAGCTCACCCCCAGGGGCCCATGAGCCCCAGCATTTT
.	TRBV18	TRBJ1-2	TRBD1	CASSLIGQGPNYGYTF	TGTGCCAGCTCACTTATCGGACAGGGCCCTAACTATGGCTACACCTTC
few	TRBV6-5	TRBJ1-4	TRBD1	CASSYSWDSGNEKLFF	TGTGCCAGCAGTTACTCATGGGACAGCGGGAATGAAAAACTGTTTTTT
.	TRBV9	TRBJ2-2	.	CASSPRDTPGIGELFF	TGTGCCAGCAGCCCTCGGGACACACCAGGTATCGGGGAGCTGTTTTTT
.	TRBV5-1	TRBJ1-1	TRBD1	CASSLLTGVTEAFF	TGCGCCAGCAGCCTTTTGACAGGGGTCACTGAAGCTTTCTTT
few	TRBV6-5	TRBJ2-7	.	CASFQAGAYYEQYF	TGTGCCAGCTTTCAGGCGGGGGCCTACTACGAGCAGTACTTC
.	TRBV4-3	TRBJ2-1	.	CASSQDTSYNEQFF	TGCGCCAGCAGCCAAGATACGAGCTACAATGAGCAGTTCTTC
.	TRBV10-3	TRBJ2-2	.	CAISETGTGELFF	TGTGCCATCAGTGAGACAGGGACCGGGGAGCTGTTTTTT
.	TRBV18	TRBJ1-6	TRBD1	CASSGTAYNSPLHF	TGTGCCAGCTCAGGGACAGCGTATAATTCACCCCTCCACTTT
.	TRBV11-2	TRBJ1-4	TRBD1	CASSPGQKRGKLFF	TGTGCCAGCAGCCCGGGACAGAAAAGGGGAAAACTGTTTTTT